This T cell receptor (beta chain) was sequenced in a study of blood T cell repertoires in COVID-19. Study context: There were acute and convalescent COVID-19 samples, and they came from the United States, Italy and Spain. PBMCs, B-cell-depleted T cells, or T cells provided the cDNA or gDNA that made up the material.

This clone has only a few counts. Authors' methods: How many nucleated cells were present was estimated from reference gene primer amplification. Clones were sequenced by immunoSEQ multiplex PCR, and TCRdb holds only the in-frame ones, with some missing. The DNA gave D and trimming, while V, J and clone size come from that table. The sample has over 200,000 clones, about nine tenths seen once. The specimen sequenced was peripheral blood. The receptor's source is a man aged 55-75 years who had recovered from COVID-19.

This CDR3 is CASSHAGTGNTEAFF. Here the CDR3 DNA reads TGTGCCAGCAGCCATGCCGGGACAGGGAACACTGAAGCTTTCTTT. This chain connects TRBV5-4 to TRBJ1-1; 8 bases are a match to TRBD1. This CDR3 comprises 15 residues. In germline, CDR1 is SGHNT, CDR2 YYREEE (reference sequence). The junction had 6 bases not matched to a gene; V was cut back by 4 bases and J by 1 base.